A selection of T cell receptor beta chains follows, all from one sample in a study of blood T cell repertoires in COVID-19. Here immunoSEQ multiplex PCR was the method, and the copy in TCRdb shows in-frame clones only, minus some. The table includes over 200,000 clones, more than 70% detected once. Sequenced material: peripheral blood. The origin of the receptors is a woman in her forties or fifties with acute or convalescent COVID-19. The CDR3 runs from the conserved cysteine through the conserved F or W. A D gene is named only where the DNA matches it firmly. Size tells how often a clone was seen (once, few, many) or the class of an expanded clone, and some rows leave it out.

DNA | CDR3 | J | size | V | D
TGTGCCAGCAGCACGGCTAGCGGGACCTACTACGAGCAGTACTTC | CASSTASGTYYEQYF | TRBJ2-7 | - | TRBV7-2 | TRBD2
TGTGCCAGCAGCTTATACAGGGACACTGAAGCTTTCTTT | CASSLYRDTEAFF | TRBJ1-1 | - | TRBV7-3 | -
TGTGCCAGCAGCCACGGGACTAGCGAGTTATACGAGCAGTACTTC | CASSHGTSELYEQYF | TRBJ2-7 | - | TRBV7-9 | TRBD2
TGCAGCGTTGATTCAGGGGGATATGGCTACACCTTC | CSVDSGGYGYTF | TRBJ1-2 | - | TRBV29-1 | TRBD1
TGTACCATCAGCCAGGGACAGGGCTATGGCTACACCTTC | CTISQGQGYGYTF | TRBJ1-2 | - | TRBV10-3 | TRBD1
TGTGCCACCAGCAGAGGGGACAGGGCCGCAAATGAGCAGTTCTTC | CATSRGDRAANEQFF | TRBJ2-1 | - | TRBV15 | TRBD1
TGTGCCAGCAGCCGCTCAAGGGGCCCCTCCGATGAGCAGTTCTTC | CASSRSRGPSDEQFF | TRBJ2-1 | - | TRBV14 | -
TGTGCCAGCAGCCCAACCGGGACAGGGGTTGCTGAAGCTTTCTTT | CASSPTGTGVAEAFF | TRBJ1-1 | - | TRBV7-2 | TRBD1
TGTGCCACCAGTGATTCAGGGTTTCAAGAGACCCAGTACTTC | CATSDSGFQETQYF | TRBJ2-5 | once | TRBV24-1 | -
TGTGCCAGCAGCTCACAGCCTAACTATGGCTACACCTTC | CASSSQPNYGYTF | TRBJ1-2 | - | TRBV5-8 | -
TGTGCCAGCTCACCGGACAGGGTTCGGGCCGGGGAGCTGTTTTTT | CASSPDRVRAGELFF | TRBJ2-2 | few | TRBV18 | TRBD1
TGTGCCGGAGCCGCGGGGAGTAGCACCGGGGAGCTGTTTTTT | CAGAAGSSTGELFF | TRBJ2-2 | - | TRBV2 | -
TGTGCCAGCAGTTTAGATGGGACACCGAACACTGAAGCTTTCTTT | CASSLDGTPNTEAFF | TRBJ1-1 | - | TRBV27 | -
TGTGCCAGCAGTGAAAGTCTAGCTACCTACAATGAGCAGTTCTTC | CASSESLATYNEQFF | TRBJ2-1 | - | TRBV6-1 | -
TGTGCCAGCAGCCACACAGGGCCAGATACGCAGTATTTT | CASSHTGPDTQYF | TRBJ2-3 | once | TRBV3-1/TRBV3-2 | -
TGTGCCAGCAGCCCCATGGACAGGTACACTGAAGCTTTCTTT | CASSPMDRYTEAFF | TRBJ1-1 | - | TRBV9 | TRBD1
TGTGCCAGCAGCTTGGCCGGCAGGGGTGAGCAGTTCTTC | CASSLAGRGEQFF | TRBJ2-1 | once | TRBV5-6 | -
TGTGCCAGCAGCCTACGACAGGGGATTATCGCCGGGGAGCTGTTTTTT | CASSLRQGIIAGELFF | TRBJ2-2 | - | TRBV5-8 | TRBD1
TGTGCCAGCAGCCCGGGACAGGGGGACGAGCAGTACTTC | CASSPGQGDEQYF | TRBJ2-7 | once | TRBV13 | TRBD1
TGTGCCAGCAGCTTAACGGTTAGCTCCTACAATGAGCAGTTCTTC | CASSLTVSSYNEQFF | TRBJ2-1 | - | TRBV7-3 | -
TGTGCCAGCAGCGCGGGAGGTTTCAATCAGCCCCAGCATTTT | CASSAGGFNQPQHF | TRBJ1-5 | few | TRBV7-9 | -
TGTGCCAGCAGCCAGAGCGGACGTCACCCCAACGAGCAGTACTTC | CASSQSGRHPNEQYF | TRBJ2-7 | - | TRBV13 | -
TGTGCCAGTAGTGGAGGGGTCTCTGGGGCCAACGTCCTGACTTTC | CASSGGVSGANVLTF | TRBJ2-6 | - | TRBV19 | -
TGTGCCAGCACCGAGCGGATCACCGGGGAGCTGTTTTTT | CASTERITGELFF | TRBJ2-2 | - | TRBV27 | -
TGTGCCAGTAGTATTAGCCACCTTAGTCGTTCGGAGCGGAGTTACAATGAGCAGTTCTTC | CASSISHLSRSERSYNEQFF | TRBJ2-1 | - | TRBV19 | -
TGCAGCGCGAGCGCCGTCTTACAGGGATCGGGCACTGAAGCTTTCTTT | CSASAVLQGSGTEAFF | TRBJ1-1 | - | TRBV29-1 | -
TGTGCCAGCAGGGGGGGTACAGATACGCAGTATTTT | CASRGGTDTQYF | TRBJ2-3 | once | TRBV6-6 | -
TGTGCCAGCAGTTCCGGGGCGACAGGGCTGAACACTGAAGCTTTCTTT | CASSSGATGLNTEAFF | TRBJ1-1 | - | TRBV28 | TRBD1
TGCGCCAGCAGGGCGAACACTGAAGCTTTCTTT | CASRANTEAFF | TRBJ1-1 | once | TRBV10-2 | -
TGCGCCAGCAGCCAAGATTTGAGGTCCGGGGAGCTGTTTTTT | CASSQDLRSGELFF | TRBJ2-2 | - | TRBV4-1 | -
TGTGCCAGCAGCCCCCCGTGGACAGAGGAGCAGTACTTC | CASSPPWTEEQYF | TRBJ2-7 | - | TRBV16 | -
TGTGCCAGCAGCGGCAGCCGGGACAGGGGGTACGAGCAGTACTTC | CASSGSRDRGYEQYF | TRBJ2-7 | - | TRBV9 | TRBD1
TGCGCCAGGAGACCGGGGGGCGAGCAGTACTTC | CARRPGGEQYF | TRBJ2-7 | - | TRBV23-1 | TRBD2
TGTGCCAGCAGCTTATACCGGAATGAGCAGTTCTTC | CASSLYRNEQFF | TRBJ2-1 | - | TRBV7-9 | -
TGTGCCACCGGAGACAGGAGTCAAGAGACCCAGTACTTC | CATGDRSQETQYF | TRBJ2-5 | few | TRBV15 | -
TGCAGCGTTGACCGGGAGGGCTCCTACGAGCAGTACTTC | CSVDREGSYEQYF | TRBJ2-7 | - | TRBV29-1 | TRBD2
TGTGCCACCAGCCCAGGGTTTGGAAACACCATATATTTT | CATSPGFGNTIYF | TRBJ1-3 | - | TRBV24-1 | -
TGTGCCAGCGGATGGGGGGGTGGGGGTGCGATAGATACGCAGTATTTT | CASGWGGGGAIDTQYF | TRBJ2-3 | - | TRBV27 | TRBD2
TGTGCCACCAGCAGAGGTGAAAGACTCTATGGCTACACCTTC | CATSRGERLYGYTF | TRBJ1-2 | - | TRBV15 | -
TGTGCCAGTAGTCCTTCTAGGCAGAGCTATGGCTACACCTTC | CASSPSRQSYGYTF | TRBJ1-2 | - | TRBV19 | -
TGTGCCAGCAGTTTAGGTAGCGGGAACACCGGGGAGCTGTTTTTT | CASSLGSGNTGELFF | TRBJ2-2 | - | TRBV27 | -
TGTGCCAGCAGCTTGTTAGGGGGCGGGAAAGCCACTGAAGCTTTCTTT | CASSLLGGGKATEAFF | TRBJ1-1 | many | TRBV5-6 | TRBD1
TGCAGCGTTGGATCGGCGGCGACAGATACGCAGTATTTT | CSVGSAATDTQYF | TRBJ2-3 | - | TRBV29-1 | -
TGTGCCAGCAGTTACGAACCTGGGACAGGGAGGGAGCAGTACTTC | CASSYEPGTGREQYF | TRBJ2-7 | - | TRBV6-5 | TRBD1
TGTGCCAGCAGCGGGGGACAGGGGAATGAAAAACTGTTTTTT | CASSGGQGNEKLFF | TRBJ1-4 | - | TRBV9 | TRBD1
TGTGCCAGCAGCCGGATGACAGGGAATGTCGGCCGCGAGCAGTACTTC | CASSRMTGNVGREQYF | TRBJ2-7 | few | TRBV3-1/TRBV3-2 | TRBD1
TGCGCCAGCAGCTTGGAAGGGAGTAGGGGGGAGACCCAGTACTTC | CASSLEGSRGETQYF | TRBJ2-5 | - | TRBV5-1 | -
TGTGCCAGCAGATTACGGGGGATAAATGAAAAACTGTTTTTT | CASRLRGINEKLFF | TRBJ1-4 | once | TRBV6-5 | -